The clone carrying this T cell receptor beta chain was recorded a few times. Its antigen is unidentified. This specimen comes from a study of identical twins. The V end was cut by 3 bases, the J end by 9 bases, with 18 bases between. The CDR3 contains 15 residues. Whole-study findings and limits: Models underestimated out-of-frame TCR alpha sharing in monozygotic twins. Zero-insertion analyses were open to partial confounding by invariant MAIT and iNKT cells. It was cross-sectional statistical analysis, not following the same donors, that the conclusions relied on.

The authors used template switching to add a universal primer site and gave cDNA unique molecular identifiers. Each CDR3 protein gets one entry after TCRdb re-called the 5' RACE reads with MiXCR. The sample has fewer than 250,000 distinct CDR3 sequences; around a sixth are singletons. This sample also belongs to another study, concerning T cells expressing NK-cell markers.

The sequenced material came from CD8+ T cells sorted from blood. This receptor was taken from a woman between 18 and 29 years old in good health. The chain employs TRBV12-3 or TRBV12-4 and TRBJ2-1; D remains ambiguous. This CDR3 reads CASSLFTRVGGEQFF. For the CDR3, the DNA is TGTGCCAGCAGTTTGTTTACCCGGGTGGGTGGTGAGCAGTTCTTC.